This T cell receptor beta chain stems from a study of T cells in Graves' hyperthyroidism and ophthalmopathy. Study-level findings and limits: Blood also held most thyroid clonotypes expanded beyond 0.001.

Amplified TCR beta CDR3 regions derived from RNA transcripts. When the TCR CDR3 underwent first-round RT-PCR, the HTBI primer set was used. TCRdb reprocessed the multiplex PCR reads with MiXCR, giving one entry per CDR3 protein. The repertoire holds fewer than 600,000 distinct CDR3 sequences, with 14% as singletons. This clonotype was seen ten or more times. Its antigen remains unknown. In germline, CDR1 is SNHLY, CDR2 FYNNEI. With 2 bases removed from V and 5 bases from J, the gap between germline ends came to 6 bases. This CDR3 spans 13 amino acids. This TCR derives from a woman aged 40 to 50 with Graves' hyperthyroidism. This chain joins TRBV2 and TRBJ2-2; D is unclear. The sample taken for sequencing was blood. The CDR3 here is CASSEFLTGELFF. CDR3 in DNA: TGTGCCAGCAGTGAATTCCTGACCGGGGAGCTGTTTTTT.